The next 30 T cell receptor beta chains were all read from a single sample in a study of CD8 T cells in ankylosing spondylitis (dated by TCRdb to about 2017). For these TCRs, the target antigens are not known. On the study overall, not on this receptor specifically: Blood from ankylosing spondylitis patients appeared to be characterized by a TCR beta motif composed of eight highly homologous amino acid variants.

Library creation used 5' RACE. The instrument was an Illumina HiSeq 2500. The raw public reads went through TCRdb reprocessing: fastp at Q25, MiXCR clone calling, in-frame beta chains kept. Rows merge per CDR3 protein into single entries with the most common DNA and genes. This sample has fewer than 650,000 distinct CDR3 sequences in its table, and 12% of those were observed once. About 6.8% of the sample is held by the ten biggest clonotypes. The sequenced sample consisted of blood, either unsorted or a sorted T cell fraction (not recorded which). The origin of the receptors is a male donor with ankylosing spondylitis.

This rearrangement joins TRBV5-1 to TRBJ2-1, with 10 bases identical to TRBD2. The J segment lost 3 bases and the V segment lost 2 bases, leaving 5 bases of the junction unmatched. Germline V gene data show CDR1 as SGHRS and CDR2 as YFSETQ. This CDR3 spans 16 amino acids. The CDR3 DNA follows: TGCGCCAGCAGCTTTCGGACTAGCGGATACTACAATGAGCAGTTCTTC. It codes for CASSFRTSGYYNEQFF.

This clonotype was recorded many times. A junction end diverges from the germline sequence, so it may reflect a read error. CDR3 region: CASSPGQGRETQYF. CDR3 nucleotides: TGTGCCAGCAGCCCGGGACAGGGGAGGGAGACCCAGTACTTC. This chain joins TRBV5-1 and TRBJ2-5; 10 bases are a match to TRBD1. Looked up from germline, CDR1 is SGHRS and CDR2 is YFSETQ. The CDR3 has 14 residues.

In its sample, this clonotype was seen a few times. V and J are TRBV20-1 and TRBJ2-3; 8 bases are a match to TRBD2. V lost 5 bases and J lost 2; bases outside the gene matches: 9. The CDR3 totals 15 residues. Germline CDR1 DFQATT, CDR2 SNEGSKA (reference sequence). The CDR3 reads CSAPSGRGPTDTQYF. CDR3 nucleotide sequence: TGCAGTGCTCCGAGCGGGAGAGGCCCCACAGATACGCAGTATTTT.

This chain uses TRBV6-5 with TRBJ1-2; a weak D match, TRBD1 (5 bases). Trimming cost V 2 bases and J 3 bases, with 25 bases left between them. Germline V gene lookup returns CDR1 MNHEY and CDR2 SVGAGI. The CDR3 sequence is 19 residues long. The CDR3 DNA is TGTGCCAGCAGTTACGGATCCGGACACCCCCAGAGGGGTGACTATGGCTACACCTTC. Translation gives CASSYGSGHPQRGDYGYTF.

The chain combines TRBV20-1 with TRBJ1-2, with a possible D match to TRBD1 (6 bases). Trimming took 5 bases from V and 7 from J, leaving 14 bases between them. Germline V lookup: CDR1 DFQATT, CDR2 SNEGSKA (reference sequence). This CDR3 has 12 residues. CDR3 coding DNA: TGCAGTGCTCATCAGGGGTCTCTTGGCTACACCTTC. This gives the protein CSAHQGSLGYTF.

V and J are TRBV24-1 and TRBJ2-1; 11 bases line up with TRBD2. J gave up 1 base and V 6 bases, and 1 base lay outside the gene matches. The CDR3 totals 15 residues. Germline values: CDR1 KGHDR, CDR2 SFDVKD. CDR3 DNA: TGTGCCACCAGTCCTAGCGGGAGGTCCTACAATGAGCAGTTCTTC. Translated: CATSPSGRSYNEQFF.

The chain links TRBV20-1 to TRBJ2-1; D possibly corresponds to TRBD2 (6 bases). Germline lookup yields CDR1 DFQATT and CDR2 SNEGSKA (reference sequence). V lost 8 bases, J lost 1 base, and 12 bases lay in between. CDR3 length: 13 amino acids. CDR3 region: CSPGGSSYNEQFF. CDR3 DNA sequence: TGCAGTCCCGGAGGGAGTTCCTACAATGAGCAGTTCTTC.

The table lists this clonotype with many counts. J is TRBJ1-6 and V is TRBV12-3 or TRBV12-4; TRBD1 might be the D (5 bases). Trimming took 5 bases from V and 10 from J, leaving 18 bases between them. CDR3 length: 15 amino acids. Here the CDR3 DNA reads TGTGCCAGCAGTAGAGGGGCCTCCCGGGGATCACCCCTCCACTTT. Its protein product is CASSRGASRGSPLHF.

This clonotype showed up just a few times. The chain links TRBV11-2 to TRBJ2-5; the match to TRBD1 covers 7 bases. CDR1 SGHAT and CDR2 FQNNGV come from the germline V gene. CDR3 length: 13 residues. Losses at the gene ends were 6 bases for V and 7 bases for J; bases not matched to a gene: 8. DNA for the CDR3: TGTGCCAGCAGGCCGGGACAGTTGGGGACCCAGTACTTC. Amino acids: CASRPGQLGTQYF.

This chain connects TRBV20-1 to TRBJ2-7; tentatively, D is TRBD2 (6 bases). Germline V gene sequence: CDR1 DFQATT, CDR2 SNEGSKA (reference sequence). The CDR3 has 13 amino acids. Trimming stripped 1 base from V and 4 bases from J, with 11 bases between. The CDR3 DNA follows: TGCAGTGCTAGAGCGGCGGGACGGTACGAGCAGTACGTC. Its translation: CSARAAGRYEQYV.

This sequence joins TRBV10-2 and TRBJ2-3, with TRBD2 identical over 11 bases. The V gene's germline CDR1 is WSHSY and CDR2 SAAADI. The CDR3 consists of 17 residues. V was clipped by 6 bases and J by 0 bases; unmatched bases: 8. CDR3 coding DNA: TGCGCCAGCAGCACCCGCCGGACTAGCGGGAGCACAGATACGCAGTATTTT. Its translation: CASSTRRTSGSTDTQYF.

CDR3 DNA sequence: TGCAGCGTTTGGACTACCCTTAAGACCCAGTACTTC. Translated: CSVWTTLKTQYF. The gene calls are TRBV29-1 and TRBJ2-5; a weak D match, TRBD2 (6 bases). The CDR3 length is 12 residues. V was pared by 5 bases and J by 6 bases, with 13 bases between. Germline values: CDR1 SQVTM, CDR2 ANQGSEA.

The chain has TRBV24-1 and TRBJ2-5; possible D gene TRBD2, 7 bases. CDR3 size: 15 residues. Germline assignment: CDR1 KGHDR and CDR2 SFDVKD. The V end lost 3 bases, the J end lost 7 bases, and 17 bases lay between the germline ends. CDR3 loop: CATSDTTGGGGTQYF. The CDR3 region has the DNA TGTGCCACCAGTGATACCACTGGGGGAGGGGGGACCCAGTACTTC.

This clonotype was counted a few times. The gene calls are TRBV5-1 and TRBJ2-7; TRBD1 matches at 12 bases. Germline assignment: CDR1 SGHRS and CDR2 YFSETQ. The CDR3 length is 18 residues. The junction had 10 bases not matched to a gene; V was cut back by 0 bases and J by 3 bases. The CDR3 nucleotides are TGCGCCAGCAGCTTGGCCGGGACAGGGGGCGGTCCCCTCTACGAGCAGTACTTC. Its translation: CASSLAGTGGGPLYEQYF.

The rearrangement uses TRBV27 and TRBJ2-7; 7 bases are shared with TRBD2. CDR3 size: 14 residues. Looked up from germline, CDR1 is MNHEY and CDR2 is SMNVEV (reference sequence). The V segment lost 7 bases and the J segment 0 bases; nucleotides outside the gene matches: 6. The CDR3 is CASKRGGSSYEQYF. CDR3 nucleotides: TGTGCCAGCAAGCGGGGCGGGAGCTCCTACGAGCAGTACTTC.

This clonotype was recorded a few times. The rearrangement joins TRBV5-1 to TRBJ2-7; D may be TRBD2 (6 bases). The germline V gene encodes CDR1 SGHRS and CDR2 YFSETQ. Trimming removed 0 bases at V and 4 bases at J, with 14 bases between. The CDR3 sequence is 15 residues long. Written as DNA, the CDR3 is TGCGCCAGCAGCTTGGAGACGGGAGCTGTTTACGAGCAGTACGTC. Residues: CASSLETGAVYEQYV.

V is TRBV28 and J is TRBJ1-4; D call uncertain. This CDR3 is 14 amino acids long. V dropped 3 bases and J dropped 5 bases, with 10 bases sitting between them. Germline values: CDR1 MDHEN, CDR2 SYDVKM. The CDR3, as DNA: TGTGCCAGCAGTTTCACCAAAGACAATGAAAAACTGTTTTTT. Protein sequence: CASSFTKDNEKLFF.

The J gene is TRBJ1-3, the V gene TRBV29-1, with no clear D. V was clipped by 7 bases and J by 4 bases, with 17 bases between them. CDR1 is SQVTM, CDR2 ANQGSEA, per germline. The CDR3 totals 14 residues. This CDR3 is CSARIQPSGNTIYF. In nucleotides, the CDR3 is TGCAGCGCCCGAATACAGCCGTCCGGAAACACCATATATTTT.

Only a few counts were recorded for this clonotype. The rearrangement joins TRBV7-9 to TRBJ2-3; D may be TRBD2 (6 bases). The germline V and J ends were trimmed by 7 bases and 4 bases, with 18 bases remaining between them. Looked up from germline, CDR1 is SEHNR and CDR2 is FQNEAQ (reference sequence). This CDR3 spans 15 amino acids. CDR3 DNA: TGTGCCAGCACCCCCAGTGGAGGGGTGGCAGATACGCAGTATTTT. Amino acids: CASTPSGGVADTQYF.

This clonotype was found a few times. The chain has TRBV10-3 and TRBJ2-2; 8 bases are shared with TRBD2. The junction had 7 bases not matched to a gene; V was cut back by 10 bases and J by 0 bases. Per the germline V gene, CDR1 is ENHRY and CDR2 is SYGVKD. The CDR3 runs 15 residues. The CDR3 region is CASRNSGTNTGELFF. CDR3 sequence (DNA): TGTGCCAGCAGAAATAGCGGGACGAACACCGGGGAGCTGTTTTTT.

V and J are TRBV6-6 and TRBJ1-5; D uncertain. Trimming took off 4 bases at V and 3 bases at J, with 4 bases between the two ends. The CDR3 totals 12 residues. Germline CDR1 reads MNHNY; CDR2 reads SVGAGI (reference sequence). The CDR3 here is CASSSFNQPQHF. CDR3 in DNA: TGTGCCAGCAGTTCTTTCAATCAGCCCCAGCATTTT.

This chain links TRBV27 with TRBJ1-2, with a possible D match to TRBD1 (5 bases). This CDR3 contains 12 residues. Trimming stripped 4 bases from V and 8 bases from J, with 11 bases between. CDR1 is MNHEY and CDR2 is SMNVEV in the germline V gene (reference sequence). The CDR3 sequence is CASSSQGRGYTF. The CDR3, as DNA: TGTGCCAGCAGTTCCCAGGGTCGCGGCTACACCTTC.

DNA of the CDR3: TGTGCCTGGAGTGTACTATTGCGGGGTCCCCAGCATTTT. Residues: CAWSVLLRGPQHF. The chain carries TRBV30 and TRBJ1-5; D ambiguous. The V gene lost 0 bases and the J gene lost 10 bases, with 13 bases spanning the gap. CDR1 and CDR2 (germline): GTSNPN, SVGIG (reference sequence). The CDR3 is 13 residues long.

The rearrangement links TRBV6-1 to TRBJ2-1; the match to TRBD2 covers 9 bases. V lost 1 base and J lost 9; bases outside the gene matches: 10. CDR3 length: 16 residues. Germline assignment: CDR1 MNHNS and CDR2 SASEGT. The DNA of the CDR3 is TGTGCCAGCAGTGAAGAAAGCCTAGCGGGATACGCTGAGCAGTTCTTC. It specifies CASSEESLAGYAEQFF.

The chain recombines TRBV7-8 with TRBJ1-5; no clear D. CDR1 is SGHVS and CDR2 is FQNEAQ in the germline V gene. The V end was cut by 2 bases, the J end by 7 bases, with 12 bases between. The CDR3 is made up of 14 amino acids. The CDR3 DNA reads as TGTGCCAGCAGCTTAAGGCCCCTGGGGCAGCCCCAGCATTTT. Amino acid sequence: CASSLRPLGQPQHF.

CDR3 bases: TGCGCCAGCAGCTTGAAGGACAGGAACACTGAAGCTTTCTTT. This codes for CASSLKDRNTEAFF. The V gene is TRBV5-1, the J gene TRBJ1-1; D possibly corresponds to TRBD1 (6 bases). The V and J ends lost 1 base and 1 base respectively, with 8 bases between them. The CDR3 runs 14 residues. Germline CDR1 is SGHRS and CDR2 is YFSETQ.

This clonotype was seen more than once but under ten times. The rearrangement joins TRBV11-2 to TRBJ2-6; TRBD2 aligns across 11 bases. This CDR3 contains 19 residues. CDR1 SGHAT and CDR2 FQNNGV come from the germline V gene. The V gene end was trimmed by 5 bases and the J gene end by 1 base; junction bases not matched to a gene: 10. CDR3: CASSPVLAGEWSGANVLTF. The CDR3 DNA is TGTGCCAGCAGCCCGGTACTAGCGGGAGAGTGGTCTGGGGCCAACGTCCTGACTTTC.

V gene TRBV4-2 combines with J gene TRBJ2-3; D might be TRBD1 or TRBD2, each matching 6 bases. V was cut by 3 bases and J by 5 bases, with 12 bases left in between. In germline, CDR1 is LGHNA, CDR2 YNFKEQ. The CDR3 covers 14 residues. The chain's CDR3 is CASSQPGGQDTQYF. The CDR3 DNA sequence: TGTGCCAGCAGCCAGCCCGGGGGACAAGATACGCAGTATTTT.

This clonotype occurred a few times. This chain joins TRBV5-1 and TRBJ2-3; D is possibly TRBD1 (5 bases). Trimming removed 0 bases from V and 4 bases from J, with 12 bases in between. CDR3 size: 15 residues. Germline lookup yields CDR1 SGHRS and CDR2 YFSETQ. The CDR3 reads CASSLAGSRADTQYF. CDR3 DNA sequence: TGCGCCAGCAGCTTGGCCGGCAGCAGGGCAGATACGCAGTATTTT.

This clonotype showed up just a few times. The chain carries TRBV9 and TRBJ2-2, with D perhaps matching TRBD2 (5 bases). Germline-derived CDR1 and CDR2 are SGDLS and YYNGEE. V was pared by 2 bases and J by 2 bases, with 10 bases between. The CDR3 length is 15 residues. The CDR3 bases are TGTGCCAGCAGCGTGGGAGATCAAAACACCGGGGAGCTGTTTTTT. Translation: CASSVGDQNTGELFF.